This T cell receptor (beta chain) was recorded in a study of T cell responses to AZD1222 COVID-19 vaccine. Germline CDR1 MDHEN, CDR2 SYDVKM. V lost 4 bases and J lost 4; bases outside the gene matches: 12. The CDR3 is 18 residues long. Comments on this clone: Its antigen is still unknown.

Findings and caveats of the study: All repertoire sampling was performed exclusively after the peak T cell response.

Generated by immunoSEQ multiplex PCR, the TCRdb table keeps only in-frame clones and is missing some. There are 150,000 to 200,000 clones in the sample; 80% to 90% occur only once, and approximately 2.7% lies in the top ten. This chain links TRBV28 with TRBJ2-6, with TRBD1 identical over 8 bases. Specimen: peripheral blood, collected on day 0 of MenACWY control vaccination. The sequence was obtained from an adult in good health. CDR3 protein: CASSSRRYRGTGANVLTF. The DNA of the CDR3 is TGTGCCAGCAGTTCAAGGAGATACAGGGGGACCGGGGCCAACGTCCTGACTTTC.